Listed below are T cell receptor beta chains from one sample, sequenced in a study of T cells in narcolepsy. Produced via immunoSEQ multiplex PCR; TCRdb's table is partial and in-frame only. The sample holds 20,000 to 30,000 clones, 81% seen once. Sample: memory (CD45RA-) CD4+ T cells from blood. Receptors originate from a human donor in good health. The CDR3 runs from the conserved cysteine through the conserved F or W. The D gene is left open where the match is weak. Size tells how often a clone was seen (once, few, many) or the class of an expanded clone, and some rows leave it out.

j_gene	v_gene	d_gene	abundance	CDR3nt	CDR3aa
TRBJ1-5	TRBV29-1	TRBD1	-	TGCAGCGCCGGACAGGCAGATCAGCCCCAGCATTTT	CSAGQADQPQHF
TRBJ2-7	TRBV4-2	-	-	TGTGCCAGCAGCCAAAAGGTTAAATCCTACGAGCAGTACTTC	CASSQKVKSYEQYF
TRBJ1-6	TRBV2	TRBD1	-	TGTGCCAGCAGGACAGGGTCTCGTTCCTATAATTCACCCCTCCACTTT	CASRTGSRSYNSPLHF
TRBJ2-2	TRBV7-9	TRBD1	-	TGTGCCAGCAGCACAGGGGCCTCGAACACCGGGGAGCTGTTTTTT	CASSTGASNTGELFF
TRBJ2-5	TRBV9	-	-	TGTGCCAGCAGCGTAGGTAGCCGGGGTCAGTGGGAGACCCAGTACTTC	CASSVGSRGQWETQYF
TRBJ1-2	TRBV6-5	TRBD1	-	TGTGCCAGCAGTTACCTACGGGACAGCTATGGCTACACCTTC	CASSYLRDSYGYTF
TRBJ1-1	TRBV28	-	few	TGTGCCAGCAGCCAAGTGGGGGTCACTGAAGCTTTCTTT	CASSQVGVTEAFF
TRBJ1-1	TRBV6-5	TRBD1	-	TGTGCCAGCAGTTACGAAGGGACAGCGAACACTGAAGCTTTCTTT	CASSYEGTANTEAFF
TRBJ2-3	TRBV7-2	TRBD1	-	TGTGCCAGCAGCCTACAGGGGGGCACAGATACGCAGTATTTT	CASSLQGGTDTQYF
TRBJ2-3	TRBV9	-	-	TGTGCCAGCAGTCCAACACGGGCCGCAGATACGCAGTATTTT	CASSPTRAADTQYF
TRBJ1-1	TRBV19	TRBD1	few	TGTGCCAGTAGTAAGCCCACGACCGGGACAGGCAACTTGAACACTGAAGCTTTCTTT	CASSKPTTGTGNLNTEAFF
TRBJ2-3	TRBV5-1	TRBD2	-	TGCGCCAGCAGCTTGGGCGGGAGGGCCGGAGATGCGCAGTATTTT	CASSLGGRAGDAQYF
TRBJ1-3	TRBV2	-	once	TGTGCCAGCAGTGGGTGGACGGGCTCTGGAAACACCATATATTTT	CASSGWTGSGNTIYF
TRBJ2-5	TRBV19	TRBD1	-	TGTGCCAGTAGTCCGATGACAGGGGAAGAGACCCAGTACTTC	CASSPMTGEETQYF
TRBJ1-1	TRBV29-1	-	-	TGCAGCGTTGGTATGACGGGGGAGGCTTTCTTT	CSVGMTGEAFF
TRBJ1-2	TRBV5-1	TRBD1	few	TGCGCCAGCAGCTTGGCGGGGACAGGGGGCGGCTACACCTTC	CASSLAGTGGGYTF
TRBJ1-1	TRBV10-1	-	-	TGCGCCAGCAGTGAGTCGAGGCAGGGGCACACTGAAGCTTTCTTT	CASSESRQGHTEAFF
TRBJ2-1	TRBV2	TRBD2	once	TGTGCCAGCAACACAGAGGGTAGCGGGAGAGGGTATGAGCAGTTCTTC	CASNTEGSGRGYEQFF
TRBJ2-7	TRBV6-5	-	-	TGTGCCAGCAGTTACTCCCAGGAGAACCCAGAGTACTTC	CASSYSQENPEYF
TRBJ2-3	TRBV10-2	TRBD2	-	TGCGCCAGCACCCGAGGGTGGGAGCGGGGAGATACGCAGTATTTT	CASTRGWERGDTQYF
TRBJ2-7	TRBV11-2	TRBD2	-	TGTGCCAGCAGCCTCTCGGCTAGCGGGATCGAGCAGTACTTC	CASSLSASGIEQYF
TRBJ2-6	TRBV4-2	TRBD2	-	TGTGCCAGCAGCCGCGTCCTAGCGGGGATCTCTGGGGCCAACGTCCTGACTTTC	CASSRVLAGISGANVLTF
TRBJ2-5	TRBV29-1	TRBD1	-	TGCAGCGTTGAGGATTCCGGGACAGGGGATTGGGAGACCCAGTACTTC	CSVEDSGTGDWETQYF
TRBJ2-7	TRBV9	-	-	TGTGCCAGCAGCGTAGAGGAAGGGTTAAACTACGAGCAGTACTTC	CASSVEEGLNYEQYF
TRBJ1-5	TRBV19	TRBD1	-	TGTGCCAGTACCAAACAGGGGGCGGGTCAGCCCCAGCATTTT	CASTKQGAGQPQHF
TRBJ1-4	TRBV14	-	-	TGTGCCAGCAGCCAAGCTAGGACTAATGAAAAACTGTTTTTT	CASSQARTNEKLFF
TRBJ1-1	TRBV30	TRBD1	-	TGTGCCTGGAGTGTTCCAGGGGGGGTGAGGGCTTTCTTT	CAWSVPGGVRAFF
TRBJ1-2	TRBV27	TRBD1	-	TGTGCCAGCGCAACCTGGGGACAGGTTAACTATGGCTACACCTTC	CASATWGQVNYGYTF
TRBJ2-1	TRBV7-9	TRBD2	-	TGTGCCAGCAGCCCTAAACCCCGACTAGCGGGTTCCCACAATGAGCAGTTCTTC	CASSPKPRLAGSHNEQFF
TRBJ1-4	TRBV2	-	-	TGTGCCAGCAGCTTGATGTCAACTAATGAAAAACTGTTTTTT	CASSLMSTNEKLFF
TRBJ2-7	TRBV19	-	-	TGTGCCAGTAGTATAGTCGGCGGGCTACCCTCCGAGCAGTACTTC	CASSIVGGLPSEQYF
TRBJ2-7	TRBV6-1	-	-	TGTGCCAGCAGTGAATCCGGCGGGACAAGCGAGCAGTACTTC	CASSESGGTSEQYF
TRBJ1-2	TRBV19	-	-	TGTGCCAGTAGTATCCCGGGGGCGACCTATGGCTACACCTTC	CASSIPGATYGYTF
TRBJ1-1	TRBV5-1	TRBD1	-	TGCGCCAGCAGCTTGGGACAGGGTGCCTCTGAAGCTTTCTTT	CASSLGQGASEAFF
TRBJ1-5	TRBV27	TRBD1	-	TGTGCCAGCAGTTTATCCTATCCGGGACAGGGCTTGAATCAGCCCCAGCATTTT	CASSLSYPGQGLNQPQHF